Shown below are 25 T cell receptor beta chains from a single sample sequenced in a study of blood T cell repertoires in COVID-19. Sequencing used immunoSEQ multiplex PCR; TCRdb keeps in-frame clones, though not all of them. The sample carries some 490,000 clones, about 88% recorded once. The sequenced sample was PBMCs or T cells enriched from blood (not recorded which). All receptors come from a woman aged 55-70 years who had recovered from COVID-19.

The chain couples TRBV28 to TRBJ1-2; the match to TRBD1 covers 7 bases. Trimming at V came to 5 bases and at J to 5 bases, leaving 8 bases not matched to a gene. This CDR3 spans 14 amino acids. CDR1 is MDHEN and CDR2 is SYDVKM in the germline V gene. In DNA, the CDR3 is TGTGCCAGCAGTATCCCGGGACAGCAGTATGGCTACACCTTC. Its translation: CASSIPGQQYGYTF.

The rearrangement joins TRBV5-8 to TRBJ1-5; tentatively, D is TRBD1 (5 bases). Trimming removed 2 bases from V and 3 bases from J, with 9 bases in between. CDR3 length: 14 residues. Germline V gene lookup returns CDR1 SGHTS and CDR2 YDEGEE. The CDR3 sequence is CASSFRQSNQPQHF. The CDR3 DNA sequence: TGTGCCAGCAGCTTCCGACAGTCCAATCAGCCCCAGCATTTT.

This chain connects TRBV5-1 to TRBJ2-5; a weak D match, TRBD2 (6 bases). Germline values: CDR1 SGHRS, CDR2 YFSETQ. The CDR3 is made up of 13 amino acids. Trimming took 6 bases from V and 4 from J, leaving 13 bases between them. CDR3 sequence reads: CASMRGFRETQYF. CDR3 DNA: TGCGCCAGCATGCGGGGTTTTAGAGAGACCCAGTACTTC.

The chain employs TRBV19 and TRBJ1-5, with D unresolved. V lost 2 bases and J 7 bases, leaving 21 bases between the germline ends. This CDR3 has 17 amino acids. The germline CDR1 and CDR2 sequences are LNHDA and SQIVND (reference sequence). This chain's CDR3 is CASSIYHEGALWQPQHF. The DNA of the CDR3 is TGTGCCAGTAGTATATATCACGAGGGAGCCCTATGGCAGCCCCAGCATTTT.

The rearrangement uses TRBV28 and TRBJ1-1, with D possibly TRBD1 on 5 matching bases. CDR1 MDHEN and CDR2 SYDVKM come from the germline V gene. Trimming took 3 bases from V and 5 from J, leaving 13 bases between them. The CDR3 extends over 14 amino acids. CDR3 in DNA: TGTGCCAGCAGTTTGAGAAGGGGCCGGACTGAAGCTTTCTTT. Translation gives CASSLRRGRTEAFF.

V gene TRBV6-5 combines with J gene TRBJ1-5, with D uncertain. V was shortened by 0 bases and J by 4 bases, with 10 bases between the two germline ends. Germline V gene data show CDR1 as MNHEY and CDR2 as SVGAGI. The CDR3 is made up of 15 amino acids. The CDR3 coding sequence is TGTGCCAGCAGTTACTCCCGGGGAGGGAATCAGCCCCAGCATTTT. Encoded protein: CASSYSRGGNQPQHF.

The chain links TRBV19 to TRBJ1-5; D possibly corresponds to TRBD1 (6 bases). V was cut by 7 bases and J by 9 bases, with 16 bases left in between. The CDR3 is 13 residues long. Per germline, CDR1 LNHDA and CDR2 SQIVND (reference sequence). The DNA for the CDR3 is TGTGCCAGTAAGGCCAGGGGCCAATCGCCCCAGCATTTT. This codes for CASKARGQSPQHF.

This chain uses TRBV11-3 with TRBJ2-2, with TRBD1 as a possible D gene (5 bases). Between the trimmed V and J ends, which lost 5 bases and 3 bases, there was a span of 19 bases. Germline CDR1 SGHNT, CDR2 YENEEA. The CDR3 runs 17 residues. In DNA, the CDR3 is TGTGCCAGCAGCCTCCAAGAGACAGTGTATCACACCGGGGAGCTGTTTTTT. This codes for CASSLQETVYHTGELFF.

The genes are TRBV24-1 and TRBJ1-1, with 12 bases fitting TRBD1. With 4 bases clipped from V and 12 bases from J, the junction kept 11 bases outside the gene matches. CDR3 size: 15 residues. Germline CDR1 KGHDR, CDR2 SFDVKD. The CDR3 DNA is TGTGCCACCAGTGACCCCGGGACAGGGGGCTCTGGGACTTTCTTT. Amino acids: CATSDPGTGGSGTFF.

The CDR3 protein is CASSEDGQNEKLFF. In DNA form, the CDR3 reads TGTGCCAGCAGTGAAGACGGACAAAATGAAAAACTGTTTTTT. V and J are TRBV2 and TRBJ1-4; TRBD1 is a possible D gene (5 bases). The CDR3 length is 14 residues. Germline V gene lookup returns CDR1 SNHLY and CDR2 FYNNEI. V lost 1 base and J 5 bases, leaving 8 bases between the germline ends.

This chain uses TRBV6-6 with TRBJ1-1; D might be TRBD1 (5 bases). The germline V and J ends were trimmed by 6 bases and 0 bases, with 8 bases remaining between them. Germline V gene lookup returns CDR1 MNHNY and CDR2 SVGAGI (reference sequence). The length of the CDR3 is 13 residues. The CDR3 DNA is TGTGCCAGCAGGGAGGGGATGAACACTGAAGCTTTCTTT. Translated, it gives CASREGMNTEAFF.

The rearrangement joins TRBV30 to TRBJ1-3; no firm D call. The V gene lost 1 base and the J gene lost 3 bases, with 22 bases spanning the gap. The germline V gene encodes CDR1 GTSNPN and CDR2 SVGIG (reference sequence). This CDR3 has 18 amino acids. The CDR3 loop reads CAWSDMLRVDGFGNTIYF. CDR3 in DNA: TGTGCCTGGAGTGACATGCTACGGGTAGATGGGTTTGGAAACACCATATATTTT.

The rearrangement links TRBV4-2 to TRBJ1-6; 7 bases line up with TRBD1. The germline V gene encodes CDR1 LGHNA and CDR2 YNFKEQ. V trimming: 0 bases; J trimming: 12 bases; junction bases outside the gene matches: 8. The CDR3 totals 15 residues. This CDR3 is CASSQEWTGGGPLHF. The CDR3 coding sequence is TGTGCCAGCAGCCAAGAATGGACAGGAGGTGGACCCCTCCACTTT.

The chain joins TRBV6-5 to TRBJ2-7; 7 bases match TRBD1. There are 15 residues in the CDR3. The V gene's germline CDR1 is MNHEY and CDR2 SVGAGI. Losses at the gene ends were 4 bases for V and 0 bases for J; bases not matched to a gene: 6. The CDR3 protein is CASSSWDRRSYEQYF. The CDR3 DNA sequence: TGTGCCAGCAGTTCATGGGACAGACGCTCCTACGAGCAGTACTTC.

Of note for this clone: This sample includes further DNA sequences coding for the same CDR3. The chain carries TRBV5-1 and TRBJ1-1, with D uncertain. From germline, CDR1 is SGHRS and CDR2 YFSETQ. V lost 0 bases and J 6 bases, leaving 9 bases between the germline ends. This CDR3 spans 13 amino acids. CDR3 nucleotide sequence: TGCGCCAGCAGCTTGGGCGGAGGAGCTGAAGCTTTCTTT. Amino acids: CASSLGGGAEAFF.

The V call is TRBV3-1 (or the pseudogene TRBV3-2), the J call TRBJ1-3; unclear D gene. CDR3 length equals 14 residues. CDR1 is LGHDT, CDR2 YNNKEL, per germline (reference sequence). V lost 1 base, J lost 2 bases, and 6 bases lay in between. This CDR3 reads CASSQAGTGNTIYF. CDR3 nucleotides: TGTGCCAGCAGCCAAGCAGGCACTGGAAACACCATATATTTT.

The chain uses TRBV2 and TRBJ1-1; 7 bases are a match to TRBD1. Trimming at V came to 4 bases and at J to 4 bases, leaving 9 bases not matched to a gene. The CDR3 runs to 15 residues. CDR1 is SNHLY and CDR2 is FYNNEI in the germline V gene. The CDR3 DNA follows: TGTGCCAGCAGTGTGTATGGAGGGGGCGGCACTGAAGCTTTCTTT. Translated: CASSVYGGGGTEAFF.

The chain combines TRBV3-1 (or the pseudogene TRBV3-2) with TRBJ2-7, with D unresolved. The CDR3 runs 12 residues. The V and J ends lost 8 bases and 2 bases respectively, with 10 bases between them. CDR1 and CDR2 (germline): LGHDT, YNNKEL (reference sequence). The CDR3 coding sequence is TGTGCCAGCGGCCCCAGGACCTACGAGCAGTACTTC. Amino acids: CASGPRTYEQYF.

This sequence joins TRBV5-4 and TRBJ2-2; 7 bases are a match to TRBD2. The CDR3 spans 16 residues. The V gene's germline CDR1 is SGHNT and CDR2 YYREEE (reference sequence). The V gene end was trimmed by 1 base and the J gene end by 3 bases; junction bases not matched to a gene: 6. CDR3 region: CASSLFGRGDTGELFF. The CDR3 DNA sequence: TGTGCCAGCAGCTTGTTTGGCCGGGGGGACACCGGGGAGCTGTTTTTT.

This sequence joins TRBV7-2 and TRBJ1-4; 8 bases align to TRBD1. The CDR3 is 15 residues long. The germline CDR1 and CDR2 sequences are SGHTA and FQGNSA. After removal of 5 bases from V and 10 bases from J, the junction contained 12 bases not matched to a gene. This chain's CDR3 is CASSPALGQGSKLFF. The CDR3, as DNA: TGTGCCAGCAGCCCAGCCCTCGGACAGGGATCAAAACTGTTTTTT.

J is TRBJ2-3 and V is TRBV5-6, with a weak D call TRBD1 (6 bases). Per the germline V gene, CDR1 is SGHDT and CDR2 is YYEEEE. Trimming removed 3 bases at V and 1 base at J, with 18 bases between. The CDR3 totals 17 residues. The CDR3 DNA follows: TGTGCCAGCAGCTCATTCAGGGGAACAACCCGCACAGATACGCAGTATTTT. It translates to CASSSFRGTTRTDTQYF.

This clone was seen a handful of times. V is TRBV2 and J is TRBJ1-6, with 9 bases aligning to TRBD1. CDR1 is SNHLY and CDR2 is FYNNEI in the germline V gene. This CDR3 spans 14 amino acids. The junction had 7 bases not matched to a gene; V was cut back by 5 bases and J by 11 bases. CDR3 nucleotide sequence: TGTGCCAGCAGTACCAGGACAGGGGAGGCACCCCTCCACTTT. It yields the protein CASSTRTGEAPLHF.

This chain joins TRBV20-1 and TRBJ1-5; D is undetermined. The CDR3 is 14 amino acids. V lost 6 bases to trimming and J lost 0 bases, with 12 bases between them. CDR1 is DFQATT, CDR2 SNEGSKA, per germline (reference sequence). CDR3 nucleotides: TGCAGTGCCAGTCCCCTTTATAGCAATCAGCCCCAGCATTTT. Protein: CSASPLYSNQPQHF.

The rearrangement uses TRBV5-6 and TRBJ1-1; D gene uncertain. V was pared by 1 base and J by 1 base, with 14 bases between. Looked up from germline, CDR1 is SGHDT and CDR2 is YYEEEE. This CDR3 has 16 amino acids. This chain's CDR3 is CASSLKVDYGNTEAFF. The DNA of the CDR3 is TGTGCCAGCAGCTTGAAGGTGGACTACGGGAACACTGAAGCTTTCTTT.

The rearrangement uses TRBV19 and TRBJ1-2, with D unresolved. The V end was cut by 0 bases, the J end by 0 bases, with 8 bases between. CDR3 size: 15 residues. Looked up from germline, CDR1 is LNHDA and CDR2 is SQIVND (reference sequence). The CDR3 nucleotides are TGTGCCAGTAGTATAGATGCAGTAACTAACTATGGCTACACCTTC. This translates into CASSIDAVTNYGYTF.